This entry lists 13 T cell receptor beta chains sequenced from one sample in a study of T cell responses to AZD1222 COVID-19 vaccine. This table comes from immunoSEQ multiplex PCR, and its TCRdb copy is limited to in-frame clones, with some not included. The data hold some 96,000 clones, with approximately 87% observed a single time. Sequencing was performed on peripheral blood, taken on day 0 of AZD1222 vaccination. Receptors originate from an adult in good health.

In nucleotides, the CDR3 is TGTGCCAGTAGTACCCCGGGACAGGGAAACTATGGCTACACCTTC. Its protein is CASSTPGQGNYGYTF. The chain recombines TRBV19 with TRBJ1-2; 9 bases match TRBD1. In germline, CDR1 is LNHDA, CDR2 SQIVND (reference sequence). V dropped 4 bases and J dropped 2; count of bases not matched to a gene: 5. This CDR3 is built from 15 residues.

The V and J genes are TRBV24-1 and TRBJ2-3; 12 bases are shared with TRBD2. From germline, CDR1 is KGHDR and CDR2 SFDVKD. The CDR3 extends over 15 amino acids. J gave up 5 bases and V 4 bases, and 3 bases lay outside the gene matches. In DNA form, the CDR3 reads TGTGCCACCAGTGACCCTAGCGGGGGGGGAGATACGCAGTATTTT. Residues: CATSDPSGGGDTQYF.

CDR3 sequence (DNA): TGTGCCAGCAGCGTAGCGACAGGGGCTAATTCACCCCTCCACTTT. This sequence encodes CASSVATGANSPLHF. The V call is TRBV9, the J call TRBJ1-6; the match to TRBD1 covers 8 bases. With V trimmed by 0 bases and J by 6 bases, 2 bases remained unmatched. The CDR3 has 15 amino acids. The V gene's germline CDR1 is SGDLS and CDR2 YYNGEE.

This clone showed up many times. The J gene is TRBJ1-1, the V gene TRBV6-5; D might be TRBD1 (6 bases). Trimming took off 5 bases at V and 7 bases at J, with 20 bases between the two ends. CDR3 length equals 15 residues. Germline V CDR1 and CDR2: MNHEY, SVGAGI. The CDR3 sequence: CASSRKPTGYSEAFF. The DNA for the CDR3 is TGTGCCAGCAGTCGAAAACCCACAGGGTACAGTGAAGCTTTCTTT.

V and J are TRBV9 and TRBJ2-7; 8 bases map to TRBD2. The CDR3 runs to 16 residues. V lost 0 bases and J lost 7; bases outside the gene matches: 12. Germline loops: CDR1 SGDLS, CDR2 YYNGEE. The CDR3 nucleotides are TGTGCCAGCAGCGTAGCGGCGGGACTAGGAGGCGAGGAGCAGTACTTC. It codes for CASSVAAGLGGEEQYF.

The V gene is TRBV2, the J gene TRBJ1-2, with 7 bases that match TRBD1. Trimming cost V 2 bases and J 3 bases; bases outside gene matches: 3. Germline assignment: CDR1 SNHLY and CDR2 FYNNEI. This CDR3 contains 14 residues. The CDR3 spells CASSEWGTDYGYTF. The CDR3 region has the DNA TGTGCCAGCAGTGAATGGGGGACAGACTATGGCTACACCTTC.

The chain links TRBV20-1 to TRBJ2-5; no firm D call. Germline CDR1 DFQATT, CDR2 SNEGSKA (reference sequence). The ends were cut back, 6 bases at V and 4 bases at J, with 9 bases in the middle. The CDR3 contains 11 residues. The CDR3 bases are TGCAGTGCCAAGAGGATAGAGACCCAGTACTTC. The encoded protein is CSAKRIETQYF.

This clone was seen a single time. This sequence joins TRBV7-8 and TRBJ2-7, with 10 bases that match TRBD1. With V trimmed by 5 bases and J by 4 bases, 8 bases remained unmatched. The germline CDR1 and CDR2 sequences are SGHVS and FQNEAQ. The CDR3 sequence is 15 residues long. CDR3 sequence reads: CASSDGTGVPYEQYF. CDR3 nucleotides: TGTGCCAGCAGCGACGGGACAGGGGTTCCATACGAGCAGTACTTC.

The chain combines TRBV30 with TRBJ1-2; 7 nucleotides match TRBD1. The CDR3 length is 13 residues. J gave up 8 bases and V 2 bases, and 8 bases lay outside the gene matches. CDR1 and CDR2 from the germline V gene are GTSNPN and SVGIG (reference sequence). CDR3 DNA sequence: TGTGCCTGGAGTAGGGACAGACCTTGGGGCTACACCTTC. Amino acids: CAWSRDRPWGYTF.

The chain links TRBV21-1 to TRBJ1-1; the D call in the table, TRBD1, was not verified against the DNA. TRBV21-1 is a documented pseudogene. This CDR3 region has 14 residues. The CDR3 nucleotides read TGTGCCAGCAGCAAAGGGACAGGGGACTGTGAAGCTTTCTTT. Its translation is CASSKGTGDCEAFF.

This sequence joins TRBV5-1 and TRBJ2-7, with 7 bases lining up with TRBD1. With 2 bases clipped from V and 5 bases from J, the junction kept 7 bases outside the gene matches. Germline V lookup: CDR1 SGHRS, CDR2 YFSETQ. CDR3 length: 14 residues. CDR3 sequence (DNA): TGCGCCAGCAGCTTCGACGGGACAGTCGACGAGCAGTACTTC. As protein: CASSFDGTVDEQYF.

The sample holds one count of this clone. This chain uses TRBV5-8 with TRBJ1-1; D is possibly TRBD1 (5 bases). This CDR3 has 14 residues. The ends were cut back, 0 bases at V and 5 bases at J, with 11 bases in the middle. Germline CDR1 SGHTS, CDR2 YDEGEE. For the CDR3, the DNA is TGTGCCAGCAGCTTGGTTGGGGGTCGGACTGAAGCTTTCTTT. Translation gives CASSLVGGRTEAFF. Together with reference TRBV5-8 and TRBJ1-1, the CDR3 gives the full variable domain: EAGVTQSPTHLIKTRGQQATLRCSPISGHTSVYWYQQALGLGLQFLLWYDEGEERNRGNFPPRFSGRQFPNYSSELNVNALELEDSALYLCASSLVGGRTEAFFGQGTRLTVV.

The rearrangement links TRBV12-3 or TRBV12-4 to TRBJ1-2; D gene ambiguous. Trimming stripped 8 bases from V and 2 bases from J, with 12 bases between. The CDR3 covers 13 residues. The CDR3 DNA reads as TGTGCCAGCTCCCCCGGAGAAAACTATGGCTACACCTTC. It translates to CASSPGENYGYTF.